The clone carrying this T cell receptor beta chain ranks as medium-sized. Its antigen remains unknown. This CDR3 comprises 15 residues. CDR1 SGHAT and CDR2 FQNNGV come from the germline V gene. Trimming cost V 1 base and J 4 bases; bases outside gene matches: 6. The data are from a study of metastatic and nonmetastatic thyroid tumors. Study background: Repertoires were compared across blood and tumor or nodule tissue from malignant and benign thyroid patients. Study conclusions and caveats: Within blood and tumor, benign nodules reportedly had significantly lower TCR beta diversity than malignant thyroid tumors did.

Original processing notes: The study took CDR3 differences across clinicopathological groups and made a distant-metastasis classifier for papillary thyroid cancer from them. TCRdb reanalyzed the PCR reads with MiXCR. It is TCRdb's table, rather than the study itself, that gives the V and J calls and clone size. The sample consists of approximately 7,000 clones, less than 35% of them appearing once. Thyroid surgery was performed in patients who had received no treatment beforehand. V gene TRBV11-2 combines with J gene TRBJ2-7, with 8 bases lining up with TRBD2. The source of this sequence is a female donor with papillary thyroid cancer or a benign thyroid nodule (not recorded which). Some clones in this sample may be carry-over from other donors' samples. The specimen sequenced was tumor tissue. The CDR3 DNA reads TGTGCCAGCAGCTTAGTCTCGGGAGGGCCGTACGAGCAGTACTTC. It translates to CASSLVSGGPYEQYF.